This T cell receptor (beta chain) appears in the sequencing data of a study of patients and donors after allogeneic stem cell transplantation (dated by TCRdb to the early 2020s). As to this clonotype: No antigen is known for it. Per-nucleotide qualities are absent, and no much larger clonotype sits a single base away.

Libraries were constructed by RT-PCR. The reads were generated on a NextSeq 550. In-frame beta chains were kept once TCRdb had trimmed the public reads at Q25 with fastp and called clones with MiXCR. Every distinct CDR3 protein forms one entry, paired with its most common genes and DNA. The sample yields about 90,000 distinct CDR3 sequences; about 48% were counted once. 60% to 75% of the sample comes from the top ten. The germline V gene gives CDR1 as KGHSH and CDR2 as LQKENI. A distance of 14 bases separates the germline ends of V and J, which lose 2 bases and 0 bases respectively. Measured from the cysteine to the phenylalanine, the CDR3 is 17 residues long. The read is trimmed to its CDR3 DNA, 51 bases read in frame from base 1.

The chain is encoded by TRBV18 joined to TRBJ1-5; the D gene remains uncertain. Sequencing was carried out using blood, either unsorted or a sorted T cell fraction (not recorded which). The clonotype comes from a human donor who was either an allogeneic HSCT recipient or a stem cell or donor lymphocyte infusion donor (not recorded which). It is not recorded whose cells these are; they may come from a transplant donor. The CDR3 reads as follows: CASSPGERAHSNQPQHF. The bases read TGTGCCAGCTCACCAGGGGAAAGGGCCCATAGCAATCAGCCCCAGCATTTT.